Below, one T cell receptor (beta chain) is given with its context. The clone's antigen remains unknown. No base quality information exists; no much larger clone differs at one position. The CDR3 spans 14 residues, from the cysteine through the phenylalanine. Only the CDR3 portion is preserved as DNA: 42 bases, with reading frame beginning at the first base. Via the germline V gene, CDR1 is SNHLY and CDR2 FYNNEI. Here V drops 7 bases and J drops 5 bases, and the junction holds 11 bases not matched to any gene. The library was obtained by the immunoSEQ multiplex PCR assay. The authors' pipeline ran thus. To diagnose cytomegalovirus status from the catalog of TCR beta chain sequences, a statistical classification framework was built. Imported from immuneACCESS, the table was reduced by TCRdb to in-frame sequences with V and J called. These copies leave out some clones; in studies compared against another copy, an unresolved V gene accounts for under half, and the cause of the remainder is not known. The DNA was the basis for D and trimming; V, J and clone size are from that table. This sample lists roughly 79,000 clones; 85% to 95% were detected once. 0.65% to 0.8% of the sample is held by the ten biggest clonotypes.

The data are from a study of cytomegalovirus exposure and HLA in healthy donors (TCRdb year 2017). Some background on the complete study: According to a later analysis, the 120 or so validation repertoires were produced on the same platform as the 666 repertoires of the first cohort. To predict cytomegalovirus infection status, the study combined high-throughput TCR immunosequencing, statistical association of individual TCRs with disease status, and machine learning. The study aimed to test whether cataloging public T cell receptors could reveal signatures of past pathogen exposure. Besides the first cohort of hundreds of subjects, a separate validation cohort made up of 95 to 150 different subjects was used.

What the study reported, not specific to this receptor: A few of the identified cytomegalovirus-associated TCR beta chains were confirmed in vitro to be specific for cytomegalovirus antigens. A later analysis lacked HLA typing for the validation cohort, so it scored co-occurrence in that cohort across all 120 or so repertoires. The classifier was reported to diagnose cytomegalovirus status with high specificity and sensitivity in both the original cohort and the validation cohort. The authors suggested that the approach could potentially be generalized to other disease states and immunological phenotypes. A later analysis found that TCRs clustered in the first cohort also tended to co-occur in the roughly 120 validation repertoires, with approximately 93% of cluster scores above 0. Across donors, most TCR sequences were observed very rarely, whereas some public TCRs were present in many individuals. The study listed 150 to 200 TCR beta chains as associated with cytomegalovirus.

The donors were included in the validation cohort of roughly 130 subjects, a group kept apart from the approximately 670-subject first cohort. The chain is assembled from TRBV2 and TRBJ2-7; 7 bases in the junction line up with TRBD1. This clonotype was sampled from a man younger than 35 in good health and CMV-seronegative. Sequenced material: PBMCs. The nucleotide sequence reads TGTGCCAGCATCATCCGGGACAGTGGGAACGAGCAGTACTTC. Its protein reads: CASIIRDSGNEQYF.